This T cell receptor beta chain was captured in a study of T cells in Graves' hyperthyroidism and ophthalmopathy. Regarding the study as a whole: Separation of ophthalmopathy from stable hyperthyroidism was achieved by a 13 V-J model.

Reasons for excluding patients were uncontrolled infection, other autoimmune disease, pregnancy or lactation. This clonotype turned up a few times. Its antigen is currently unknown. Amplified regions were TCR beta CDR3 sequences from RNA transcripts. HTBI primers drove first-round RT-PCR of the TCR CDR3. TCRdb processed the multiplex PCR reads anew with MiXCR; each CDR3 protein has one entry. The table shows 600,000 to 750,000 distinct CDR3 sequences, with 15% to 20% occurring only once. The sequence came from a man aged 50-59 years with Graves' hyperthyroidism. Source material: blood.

The CDR3 nucleotides read TGTGCCAGCAGCTTAACGTCTGAGCAGTTCTTC. Translated: CASSLTSEQFF. The gene calls are TRBV7-2 and TRBJ2-1; D ambiguous. From germline, CDR1 is SGHTA and CDR2 FQGNSA. This CDR3 region has 11 residues. Trimming stripped 2 bases from V and 9 bases from J, with 5 bases between. Combining the CDR3 with reference TRBV7-2 and TRBJ2-1 gives the whole variable domain GAGVSQSPSNKVTEKGKDVELRCDPISGHTALYWYRQSLGQGLEFLIYFQGNSAPDKSGLPSDRFSAERTGGSVSTLTIQRTQQEDSAVYLCASSLTSEQFFGPGTRLTVL.